This TCR beta chain was found in a study of blood T cell repertoires in COVID-19. Overall study context: Sources were T cells, B-cell-depleted T cells, or PBMCs; the material itself was cDNA or gDNA.

The V end was cut by 4 bases, the J end by 6 bases, with 20 bases between. CDR1 and CDR2 (germline): SGHRS, YFSETQ. CDR3 length: 16 residues. Recovered Cohort 3 donors showed two negative PCRs, clearance, or symptom resolution. Per the original methods: Counts of nucleated cells, estimated from reference gene primer amplification, were obtained. Measured with immunoSEQ multiplex PCR; TCRdb has only the in-frame clones, and not every one. V and J calls and clone size are copied from that table; D and trimming were computed from the DNA. Among roughly 400,000 clones listed, roughly 89% were seen once. The clonotype comes from a woman between 25 and 40 years old who had recovered from COVID-19. Sample: PBMCs or T cells enriched from blood (not recorded which). The V and J genes are TRBV5-1 and TRBJ2-1; tentatively, D is TRBD2 (6 bases). The DNA for the CDR3 is TGCGCCAGCAGCAAAGAGCAGCTAGCGAATATCAATGAGCAGTTCTTC. Translation gives CASSKEQLANINEQFF.